This T cell receptor beta chain was sequenced for a study of shared clonotypes between healthy human individuals. Turning to the study itself: Used for every donor were three CD4 naive, three CD4 memory, two CD8 naive and one CD8 memory plate. Overall study results and limits: Blood was the sole source, and tissue repertoires probably differ.

Libraries were prepared by immunoSEQ multiplex PCR; TCRdb keeps only in-frame clonotypes and omits some of them. This repertoire shows around 1,100,000 clones, 60% to 80% found once; its top ten account for 0.89%. In the case of this clone: Its antigen is not known.

Trimming stripped 5 bases from V and 5 bases from J, with 24 bases between. The CDR3 totals 18 residues. Germline V gene data show CDR1 as MNHEY and CDR2 as SMNVEV (reference sequence). V is TRBV27 and J is TRBJ2-2; D perhaps matches TRBD2 (7 bases). The clonotype comes from a young man in good health. Some clones in this sample may be carry-over from other donors' samples. Sequencing used memory CD4+ T cells from PBMCs. Specified subset: CD45RA-negative fraction. CDR3 residues: CASSPPSREGGLTGELFF. CDR3 DNA: TGTGCCAGCAGTCCACCGTCGAGGGAGGGGGGCCTAACCGGGGAGCTGTTTTTT.